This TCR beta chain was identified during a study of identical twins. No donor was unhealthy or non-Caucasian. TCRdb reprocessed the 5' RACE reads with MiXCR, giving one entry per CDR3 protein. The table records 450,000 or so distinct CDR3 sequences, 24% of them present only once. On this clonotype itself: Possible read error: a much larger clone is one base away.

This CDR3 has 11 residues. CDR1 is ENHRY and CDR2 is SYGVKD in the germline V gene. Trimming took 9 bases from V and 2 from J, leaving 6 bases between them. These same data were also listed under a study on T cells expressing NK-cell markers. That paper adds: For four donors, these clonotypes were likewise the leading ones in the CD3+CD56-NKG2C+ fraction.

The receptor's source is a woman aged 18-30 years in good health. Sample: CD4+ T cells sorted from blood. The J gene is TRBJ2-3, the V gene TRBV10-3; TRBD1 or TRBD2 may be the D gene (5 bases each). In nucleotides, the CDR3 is TGTGCCATTGGGACCACAGATACGCAGTATTTT. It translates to CAIGTTDTQYF.